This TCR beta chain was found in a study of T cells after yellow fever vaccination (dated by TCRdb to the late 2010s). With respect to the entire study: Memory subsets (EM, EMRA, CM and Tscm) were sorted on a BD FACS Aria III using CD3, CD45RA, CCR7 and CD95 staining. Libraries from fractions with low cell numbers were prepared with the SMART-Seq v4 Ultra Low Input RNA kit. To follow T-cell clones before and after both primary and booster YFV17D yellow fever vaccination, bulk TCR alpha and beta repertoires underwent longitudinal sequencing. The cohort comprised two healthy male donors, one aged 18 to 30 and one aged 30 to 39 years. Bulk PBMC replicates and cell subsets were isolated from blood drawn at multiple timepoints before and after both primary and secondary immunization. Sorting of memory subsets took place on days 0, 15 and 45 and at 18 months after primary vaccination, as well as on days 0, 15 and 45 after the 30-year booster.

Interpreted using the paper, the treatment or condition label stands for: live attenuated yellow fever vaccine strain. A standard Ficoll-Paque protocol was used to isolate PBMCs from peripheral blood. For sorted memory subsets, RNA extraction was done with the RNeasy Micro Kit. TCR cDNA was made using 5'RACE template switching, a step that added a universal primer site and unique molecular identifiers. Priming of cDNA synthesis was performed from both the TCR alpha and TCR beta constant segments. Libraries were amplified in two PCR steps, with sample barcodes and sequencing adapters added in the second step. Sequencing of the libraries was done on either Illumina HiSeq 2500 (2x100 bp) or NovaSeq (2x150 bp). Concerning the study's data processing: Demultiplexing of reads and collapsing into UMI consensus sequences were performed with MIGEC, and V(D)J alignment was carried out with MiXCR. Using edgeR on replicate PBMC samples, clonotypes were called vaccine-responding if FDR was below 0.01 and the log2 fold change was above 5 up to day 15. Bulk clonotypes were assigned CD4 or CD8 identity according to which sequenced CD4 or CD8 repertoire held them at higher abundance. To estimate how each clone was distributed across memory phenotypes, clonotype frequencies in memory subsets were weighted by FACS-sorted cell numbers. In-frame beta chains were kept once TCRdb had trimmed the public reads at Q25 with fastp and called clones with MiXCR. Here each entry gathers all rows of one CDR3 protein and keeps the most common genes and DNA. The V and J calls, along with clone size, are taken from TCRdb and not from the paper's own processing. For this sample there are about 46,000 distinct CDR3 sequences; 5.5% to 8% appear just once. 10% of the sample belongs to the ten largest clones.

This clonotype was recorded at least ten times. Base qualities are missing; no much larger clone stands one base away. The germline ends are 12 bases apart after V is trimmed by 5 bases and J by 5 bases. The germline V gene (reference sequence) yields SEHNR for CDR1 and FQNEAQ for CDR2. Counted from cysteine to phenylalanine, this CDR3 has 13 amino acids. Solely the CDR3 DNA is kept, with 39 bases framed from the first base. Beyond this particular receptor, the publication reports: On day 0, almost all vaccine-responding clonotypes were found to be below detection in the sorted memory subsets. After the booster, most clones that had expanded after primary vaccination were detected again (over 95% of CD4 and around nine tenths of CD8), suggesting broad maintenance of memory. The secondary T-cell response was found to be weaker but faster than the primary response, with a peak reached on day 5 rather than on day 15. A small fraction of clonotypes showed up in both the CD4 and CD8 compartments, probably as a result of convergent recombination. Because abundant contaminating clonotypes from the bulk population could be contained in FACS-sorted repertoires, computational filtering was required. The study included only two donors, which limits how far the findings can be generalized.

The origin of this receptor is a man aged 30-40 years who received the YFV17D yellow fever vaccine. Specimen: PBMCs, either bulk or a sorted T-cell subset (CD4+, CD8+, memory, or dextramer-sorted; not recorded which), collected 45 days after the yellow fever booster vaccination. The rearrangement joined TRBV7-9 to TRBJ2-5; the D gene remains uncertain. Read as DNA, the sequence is TGTGCCAGCAGCGTAATGGGCTGGGAGACCCAGTACTTC. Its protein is CASSVMGWETQYF. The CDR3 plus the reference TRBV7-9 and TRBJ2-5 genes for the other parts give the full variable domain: DTGVSQNPRHKITKRGQNVTFRCDPISEHNRLYWYRQTLGQGPEFLTYFQNEAQLEKSRLLSDRFSAERPKGSFSTLEIQRTEQGDSAMYLCASSVMGWETQYFGPGTRLLVL.